Below, 20 T cell receptor beta chains from the same sample are listed, as sequenced in a study of blood T cell repertoires in COVID-19. Sequenced by immunoSEQ multiplex PCR; TCRdb stores in-frame clones only, minus some. The top ten clones hold around 20% of a sample with around 200,000 clones, 85% of them seen once. Sequenced: PBMCs or T cells enriched from blood (not recorded which). These receptors were taken from a man in his forties who had recovered from COVID-19.

The rearrangement uses TRBV19 and TRBJ2-7; 7 bases match TRBD2. J lost 2 bases, V lost 5 bases, and 12 bases had no gene match. CDR1 and CDR2 (germline): LNHDA, SQIVND (reference sequence). The CDR3 is 16 amino acids. The DNA of the CDR3 is TGTGCCAGTAGTCTGGGAGGGGTCGCACCTACCTACGAGCAGTACTTC. Amino acid sequence: CASSLGGVAPTYEQYF.

Note on this clone: Relative to the germline gene, one junction end is altered; a read error may explain this. The genes are TRBV14 and TRBJ2-7; TRBD2 aligns across 11 bases. Germline V CDR1 and CDR2: SGHDN, FVKESK. The length of the CDR3 is 15 residues. The CDR3 sequence: CASSPLAGGVYEQYF. The CDR3 nucleotides read TGTGCCAGTAGCCCTCTAGCGGGAGGCGTTTACGAGCAGTACTTC.

This rearrangement joins TRBV5-6 to TRBJ2-5; 7 bases fit TRBD1. The length of the CDR3 is 12 residues. Unmatched junction bases numbered 1, after V lost 4 bases and J lost 4 bases. Germline V gene data show CDR1 as SGHDT and CDR2 as YYEEEE. As DNA, the CDR3 is TGTGCCAGCAGCCGGGACAGAGAGACCCAGTACTTC. It encodes CASSRDRETQYF.

The rearrangement joins TRBV19 to TRBJ1-2, with D possibly TRBD1 on 5 matching bases. Trimming removed 3 bases from V and 3 bases from J, with 11 bases in between. Germline values: CDR1 LNHDA, CDR2 SQIVND (reference sequence). CDR3 size: 14 residues. The CDR3 sequence is CASSITGDHYGYTF. CDR3 coding DNA: TGTGCCAGTAGTATCACAGGCGACCACTATGGCTACACCTTC.

A few counts support this clone. The chain is built from TRBV28 and TRBJ2-6, with D hard to call. The CDR3 consists of 14 residues. Trimming cost V 2 bases and J 0 bases, with 2 bases left between them. In germline, CDR1 is MDHEN, CDR2 SYDVKM. The CDR3 region is CASSLHSGANVLTF. DNA of the CDR3: TGTGCCAGCAGTTTACACTCTGGGGCCAACGTCCTGACTTTC.

The V gene is TRBV2, the J gene TRBJ2-1, with TRBD2 identical over 13 bases. V dropped 4 bases and J dropped 9; count of bases not matched to a gene: 9. Germline assignment: CDR1 SNHLY and CDR2 FYNNEI. The CDR3 contains 16 residues. Here the CDR3 DNA reads TGTGCCAGCAGTGGCACTAGCGGGAGGGCCGGAGGTGAGCAGTTCTTC. Its protein is CASSGTSGRAGGEQFF.

The V gene is TRBV30, the J gene TRBJ2-1; 7 nucleotides line up with TRBD2. CDR1 is GTSNPN, CDR2 SVGIG, per germline (reference sequence). The CDR3 has 14 amino acids. The CDR3 sequence: CASSRSGNYNEQFF. Here the CDR3 DNA reads TGTGCTTCAAGTAGGAGCGGGAATTACAATGAGCAGTTCTTC.

The rearrangement joins TRBV9 to TRBJ2-2; 8 bases align to TRBD2. Germline V gene data show CDR1 as SGDLS and CDR2 as YYNGEE. The J segment lost 4 bases and the V segment lost 0 bases, leaving 5 bases of the junction unmatched. This CDR3 is built from 16 residues. The CDR3 DNA reads TGTGCCAGCAGCGTAGCGGGAGGGCAGGGCACCGGGGAGCTGTTTTTT. Translated: CASSVAGGQGTGELFF.

V gene TRBV5-3 combines with J gene TRBJ2-7, with 7 bases matching TRBD2. TRBV5-3 is an ORF, and what it does is uncertain. V trimming: 4 bases; J trimming: 7 bases; junction bases outside the gene matches: 17. The CDR3 contains 16 residues. The chain's CDR3 is CARSKPQGGVSREQYF. The CDR3 region has the DNA TGTGCCAGAAGCAAACCGCAGGGAGGGGTATCGCGAGAGCAGTACTTC.

The genes are TRBV7-9 and TRBJ1-1, with TRBD1 as a possible D gene (6 bases). The CDR3 runs 12 residues. V was pared by 8 bases and J by 4 bases, with 11 bases between. In germline, CDR1 is SEHNR, CDR2 FQNEAQ (reference sequence). This chain's CDR3 is CASLGAFTEAFF. The CDR3 coding sequence is TGTGCCAGCTTGGGGGCTTTCACTGAAGCTTTCTTT.

The J gene is TRBJ2-1, the V gene TRBV7-9, with a weak D call TRBD1 (5 bases). The length of the CDR3 is 12 residues. Germline CDR1 is SEHNR and CDR2 is FQNEAQ (reference sequence). Between the trimmed V and J ends, which lost 1 base and 8 bases, there was a span of 6 bases. The CDR3 loop reads CASSLVGDEQFF. The CDR3 coding sequence is TGTGCCAGCAGCTTAGTAGGGGATGAGCAGTTCTTC. Variable domain in full (rest from reference TRBV7-9 and TRBJ2-1): DTGVSQNPRHKITKRGQNVTFRCDPISEHNRLYWYRQTLGQGPEFLTYFQNEAQLEKSRLLSDRFSAERPKGSFSTLEIQRTEQGDSAMYLCASSLVGDEQFFGPGTRLTVL.

CDR3 DNA sequence: TGCGCCAGCAGCCAAGTGGGGCTGTGGGACTACGAGCAGTACTTC. It translates to CASSQVGLWDYEQYF. The rearrangement joins TRBV4-1 to TRBJ2-7; D is perhaps TRBD1 (5 bases). Trimming took off 1 base at V and 3 bases at J, with 13 bases between the two ends. The CDR3 is made up of 15 amino acids. CDR1 and CDR2 (germline): MGHRA, YSYEKL.

This clone was counted once. V is TRBV2 and J is TRBJ2-7; unclear D gene. Germline loops: CDR1 SNHLY, CDR2 FYNNEI. The CDR3 consists of 14 residues. Trimming cost V 5 bases and J 3 bases, with 14 bases left between them. The CDR3 DNA sequence: TGTGCCAGCAGTTTCGACACGAATAGCTACGAGCAGTACTTC. As protein: CASSFDTNSYEQYF.

The chain is built from TRBV10-3 and TRBJ2-2, with D tentatively TRBD1 (5 bases). Germline assignment: CDR1 ENHRY and CDR2 SYGVKD. V was shortened by 8 bases and J by 2 bases, with 12 bases between the two germline ends. CDR3 length equals 14 residues. CDR3 region: CAISQGQNTGELFF. CDR3 bases: TGTGCCATCTCTCAGGGTCAAAACACCGGGGAGCTGTTTTTT.

In its sample, this clone was seen a few times. This chain uses TRBV7-3 with TRBJ1-1; a weak D match, TRBD1 (5 bases). The germline V gene has CDR1 SGHTA and CDR2 FQGTGA. The V gene lost 2 bases and the J gene lost 4 bases, with 17 bases spanning the gap. The CDR3 is 16 residues long. CDR3 in amino acids: CASSLRQQAQGTEAFF. DNA for the CDR3: TGTGCCAGCAGCTTACGCCAACAGGCCCAGGGCACTGAAGCTTTCTTT.

The chain has TRBV7-2 and TRBJ2-7; D uncertain. The CDR3 is 11 amino acids. CDR1 and CDR2 from the germline V gene are SGHTA and FQGNSA. With 0 bases removed from V and 6 bases from J, the gap between germline ends came to 3 bases. In DNA, the CDR3 is TGTGCCAGCAGCTTAGCGCGCGAGCAGTACTTC. Translated: CASSLAREQYF.

The chain employs TRBV15 and TRBJ2-3; 7 nucleotides align to TRBD1. This CDR3 contains 15 residues. Germline V gene sequence: CDR1 LNHNV, CDR2 YYDKDF (reference sequence). The J segment lost 5 bases and the V segment lost 5 bases, leaving 10 bases of the junction unmatched. The CDR3 nucleotides read TGTGCCACCAGCCCCCGCGACAGGGTGGTAGATACGCAGTATTTT. Translation gives CATSPRDRVVDTQYF.

The table lists this clone with a count of one. The genes are TRBV12-3 or TRBV12-4 and TRBJ1-1; unclear D gene. V lost 4 bases and J 3 bases, leaving 6 bases between the germline ends. This CDR3 has 12 residues. The CDR3 DNA sequence: TGTGCCAGCAGTTCCAGGTACACTGAAGCTTTCTTT. Translated, it gives CASSSRYTEAFF.

This chain links TRBV7-2 with TRBJ2-7; D ambiguous. CDR3 size: 12 residues. V dropped 2 bases and J dropped 4 bases, with 6 bases sitting between them. Germline values: CDR1 SGHTA, CDR2 FQGNSA. Here the CDR3 reads CASSLILYEQYF. The CDR3 bases are TGTGCCAGCAGCTTAATTTTATACGAGCAGTACTTC. Drawing the rest from reference TRBV7-2 and TRBJ2-7, the complete variable domain is GAGVSQSPSNKVTEKGKDVELRCDPISGHTALYWYRQSLGQGLEFLIYFQGNSAPDKSGLPSDRFSAERTGGSVSTLTIQRTQQEDSAVYLCASSLILYEQYFGPGTRLTVT.

CDR3 protein: CASSYDAASETQYF. The CDR3 DNA is TGTGCCAGCAGTTACGATGCGGCTTCCGAGACCCAGTACTTC. This rearrangement joins TRBV6-2 or TRBV6-3 to TRBJ2-5; D is undetermined. The CDR3 consists of 14 residues. Germline CDR1 and CDR2: MNHEY and SVGEGT. Between the trimmed V and J ends, which lost 2 bases and 5 bases, there was a span of 12 bases.